Listed below are T cell receptor beta chains from one sample, sequenced in a study of T-cell memory formation after mild COVID-19. TCRdb analysed the 5' RACE reads with MiXCR anew, one entry per CDR3 protein. The table includes hundreds of thousands of distinct CDR3 sequences, 20% to 30% detected once. The sequenced sample consisted of PBMCs or a T cell subset sorted from them (not recorded which). The receptors come from an adult woman who had mild COVID-19 (a few samples of this study predate the infection). Cell type and time point are not known. Each CDR3 is given with its conserved first and last residue. D genes are given only for firm matches. Clone size, where shown, is once, few, many, or a class for clones that have expanded.

V,length,D,size,J,DNA,CDR3
TRBV2,14,TRBD2,many,TRBJ2-7,TGTGCCAGCAGCGGACTAGCGGGAGTCTCCGAGCAGTACTTC,CASSGLAGVSEQYF
TRBV2,15,TRBD1,.,TRBJ1-6,TGTGCCAGCAGGGGACAGGGGCTCGATAATTCACCCCTCCACTTT,CASRGQGLDNSPLHF
TRBV6-1,16,.,.,TRBJ1-2,TGTGCCAGCAGTGAAAGCCCCCCGACAGCCAGCTATGGCTACACCTTC,CASSESPPTASYGYTF
TRBV6-1,15,.,few,TRBJ2-1,TGTGCCAGCAGTGAACAAGACCTCTCCTACAATGAGCAGTTCTTC,CASSEQDLSYNEQFF
TRBV7-3,14,.,many,TRBJ2-5,TGTGCCAGCAGCTTAGGGGGTTACCAAGAGACCCAGTACTTC,CASSLGGYQETQYF
TRBV3-1,15,TRBD2,few,TRBJ2-5,TGTGCCAGCAGTTCCACTAGCGGGGGGGCGGAGACCCAGTACTTC,CASSSTSGGAETQYF
TRBV6-5,15,.,once,TRBJ2-1,TGTGCCAGCAGTTACAAGGGCACCACCTACAATGAGCAGTTCTTC,CASSYKGTTYNEQFF
TRBV5-6,15,TRBD2,.,TRBJ2-7,TGTGCCAGCAGCCCAGCCGGGACTAGCCGCTTCGAGCAGTACTTC,CASSPAGTSRFEQYF
TRBV5-1,16,.,.,TRBJ1-1,TGCGCCAGCAGCTTGGAGGCAGCTCATATGAACACTGAAGCTTTCTTT,CASSLEAAHMNTEAFF
TRBV6-2/TRBV6-3,14,.,.,TRBJ1-1,TGTGCCAGCAAGGACTATCAGGGGTTCACTGAAGCTTTCTTT,CASKDYQGFTEAFF